Here is one T cell receptor (beta chain) with its context. Its binding antigen is unknown. It has no much larger one-base neighbor in the sample; base qualities were not kept. The CDR3 starts with the cysteine, ends with the phenylalanine, and has 14 residues. Only the CDR3 portion is preserved as DNA: 42 bases, with reading frame beginning at the first base. V is pared back by 1 base and J by 3 bases, with 9 bases lying between the germline termini. The germline V gene (reference sequence) provides CDR1 DFQATT and CDR2 SNEGSKA. This sample is drawn from a study of vaccination and CD4 T cells after COVID-19 (dated by TCRdb to the early 2020s). Concerning the study at large: Convalescent patients had a positive SARS-CoV-2 result on nasal swab PCR, and of these patients, some 10 had mild disease and one had severe disease. In the convalescent cohort there were six males and four females, among whom were two Hispanic individuals, seven Caucasians, two Asians and one multiracial person. Post-COVID blood samples from convalescent patients were collected a median of around 110 days after diagnosis, with a range of roughly 35 to 180 days. For stimulating the cultures, overlapping spike peptide pools were used, derived from SARS-CoV-2 as well as from the common cold coronaviruses HCoV-NL63, HCoV-OC43 and HCoV-229E. In 10 COVID-19 convalescent patients and several infection-naive healthy vaccine recipients, researchers compared the spike-specific CD4+ TCR repertoire from before mRNA vaccination with the repertoire from after. In control cultures, a CEFX viral epitope pool was used as positive control, an HIV-1 Nef peptide pool was used as negative control, or no peptide was added. Post-vaccine blood samples were collected a median of about 72 days after the second vaccine dose, ranging from roughly 12 to 241 days. Each participant got two doses of either the Pfizer-BioNTech BNT162b2 vaccine (n=8) or the Moderna mRNA-1273 vaccine (n=2). What the work shows at the level of the full study, not this receptor alone: Only a relatively small number of convalescent patients were included in the study, and early timepoints following natural infection were not analyzed. An increase in the median number of SARS-CoV-2-reactive clonotypes from 21 after infection to 38 after vaccination was observed, but the change was not found to be significant. Nearly all vaccine-specific clones in convalescent patients (304 of 307) were mono-reactive for SARS-CoV-2 spike rather than cross-reactive with common cold coronaviruses. Among the post-vaccine SARS-CoV-2-reactive clones in convalescent patients, a median approximately 90% showed up only after vaccination, which suggests vaccine-specific priming.

In light of the paper, this sample's treatment or condition label describes: approximately 9-day PBMC culture with coronavirus spike peptide pools or control peptides (ViraFEST assay). The study used the ViraFEST assay, which expanded antigen-specific T cells with peptide pools and then identified expanded clonotypes by TCR sequencing. Positive SARS-CoV-2 PCR tests in the convalescent patients dated from March to December 2020, before Alpha, Beta and Delta variants emerged in the United States. PBMCs were cultured at approximately 2 million per well in IMDM supplemented with approximately 5% human AB serum and about 10 IU/ml IL-2, with about 11 ug/ml peptide pools added. On days 3 and 7, half of the culture medium was replaced with fresh IL-2-containing medium. After about nine days of culture, CD4+ T cells were isolated by negative selection with the EasySep CD4+ T cell isolation kit. Ficoll-Paque Plus gradient centrifugation was used to isolate PBMCs from whole blood, and the isolated PBMCs were then either used fresh or cryopreserved at -140C. Culture conditions were generally each tested in triplicate wells.

Library construction relied on PCR. TCR sequencing of DNA from cultured CD4+ T cells used the Oncomine TCR Beta short-read assay at the Johns Hopkins FTIC core. Genomic DNA was extracted from the cultured CD4+ T cells with the QIAamp micro DNA kit. The Oncomine TCR Beta libraries from cultured CD4+ T cells were pooled using unique dual indexes and then sequenced on an Illumina iSeq 100. Under the source paper's analysis protocol: Non-productive sequences were filtered out, and CDR3s that did not start with C, did not end with F or W, or were shorter than 7 amino acids were discarded. The MANAFEST web application identified antigen-specific clonotypes by comparing peptide-stimulated wells against reference wells and other culture wells. To be called positive, a clone needed an FDR below 0.05, an odds ratio above 5, and a productive frequency above 0.1% in at least two of three replicate wells. Clonotypes that were significantly expanded in both SARS-CoV-2 spike wells and at least one common cold coronavirus spike condition were defined as cross-reactive. Using R version 3.6.1, CDR3 homology was evaluated through Levenshtein distances (stringdist) along with unrooted phylogenetic trees (ape). TCRdb redid the processing of the public reads, applying fastp at Q25 and MiXCR, and retained in-frame beta chains. Under each unique CDR3 protein, matching rows form one entry showing the most common genes and DNA. These V and J calls rely on TCRdb rather than the paper's analysis. This sample has about 13,000 distinct CDR3 sequences in its table, and 62% of those were observed once. Jointly, the top ten make up about an eighth of the sample.

The TCR sequence derives from a human donor who had recovered from COVID-19. Sample: CD4+ T cells from blood, cultured in vitro. This sequence uses TRBV20-1 and TRBJ2-2; the D gene remains uncertain. The CDR3 region reads CSARGETHTGELFF. The DNA sequence is given as TGCAGTGCTAGAGGCGAGACCCACACCGGGGAGCTGTTTTTT.